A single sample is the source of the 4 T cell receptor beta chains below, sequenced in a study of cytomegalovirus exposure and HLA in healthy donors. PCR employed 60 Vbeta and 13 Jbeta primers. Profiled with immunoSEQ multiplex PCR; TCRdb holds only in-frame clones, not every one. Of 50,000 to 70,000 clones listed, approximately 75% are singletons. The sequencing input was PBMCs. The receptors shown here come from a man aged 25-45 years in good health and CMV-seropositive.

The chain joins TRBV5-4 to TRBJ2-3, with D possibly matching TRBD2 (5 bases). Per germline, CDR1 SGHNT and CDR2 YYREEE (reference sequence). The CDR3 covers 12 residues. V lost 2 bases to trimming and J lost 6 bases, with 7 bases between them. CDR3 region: CASSLIADTQYF. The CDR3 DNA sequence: TGTGCCAGCAGCTTAATAGCGGATACGCAGTATTTT.

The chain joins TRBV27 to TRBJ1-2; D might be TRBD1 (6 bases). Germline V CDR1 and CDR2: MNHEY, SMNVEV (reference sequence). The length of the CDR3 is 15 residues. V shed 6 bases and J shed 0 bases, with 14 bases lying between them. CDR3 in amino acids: CASRRERGTNYGYTF. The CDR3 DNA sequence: TGTGCCAGCAGAAGGGAAAGGGGGACTAACTATGGCTACACCTTC.

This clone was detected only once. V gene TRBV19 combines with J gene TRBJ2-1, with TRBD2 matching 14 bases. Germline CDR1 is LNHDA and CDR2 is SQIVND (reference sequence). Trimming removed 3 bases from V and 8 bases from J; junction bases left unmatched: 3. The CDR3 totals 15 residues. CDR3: CASSIGLAGGYEQFF. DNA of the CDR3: TGTGCCAGTAGTATTGGACTAGCGGGGGGCTATGAGCAGTTCTTC.

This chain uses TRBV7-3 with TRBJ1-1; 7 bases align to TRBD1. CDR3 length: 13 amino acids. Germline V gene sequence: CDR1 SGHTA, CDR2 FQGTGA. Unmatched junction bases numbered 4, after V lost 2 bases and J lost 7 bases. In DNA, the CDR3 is TGTGCCAGCAGCTTAGGGGGACAGAATGAAGCTTTCTTT. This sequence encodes CASSLGGQNEAFF.